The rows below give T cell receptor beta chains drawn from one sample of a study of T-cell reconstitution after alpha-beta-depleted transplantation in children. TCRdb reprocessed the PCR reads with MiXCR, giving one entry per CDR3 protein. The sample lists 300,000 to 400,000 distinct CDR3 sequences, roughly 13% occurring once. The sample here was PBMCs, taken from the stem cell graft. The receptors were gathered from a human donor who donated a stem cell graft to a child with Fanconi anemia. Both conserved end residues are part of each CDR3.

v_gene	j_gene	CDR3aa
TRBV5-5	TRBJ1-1	CASSLSPSQEAFF
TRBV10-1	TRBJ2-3	CASSDRRGPQYF
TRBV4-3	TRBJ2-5	CASSHARGAQETQYF
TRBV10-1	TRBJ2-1	CASFLIVSTLPTPGNEQFF
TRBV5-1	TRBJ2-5	CASSMGAGGAVETQYF
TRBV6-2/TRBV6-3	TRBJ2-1	CASSNREGFNEQFF
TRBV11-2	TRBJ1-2	CASSAQKYDGYTF
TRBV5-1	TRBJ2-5	CASSLSAGGLGTQYF
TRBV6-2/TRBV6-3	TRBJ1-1	CASGRTGGGGTEAFF
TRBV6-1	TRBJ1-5	CASMLLPRGNQPQHF
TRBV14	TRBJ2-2	CASSRQGVLVPGELFF
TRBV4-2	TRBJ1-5	CASSQDTRGTDQPQHF
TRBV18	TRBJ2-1	CASSPPPSGTSSGDEQFF
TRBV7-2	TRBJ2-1	CASSLVGTGGDEQFF
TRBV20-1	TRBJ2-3	CSARDRTHSTDTQYF
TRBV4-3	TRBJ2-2	CASSRDWTGELFF
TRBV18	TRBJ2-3	CASSLLPGGDTDTQYF
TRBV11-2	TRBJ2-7	CASGLAGDGEQYF